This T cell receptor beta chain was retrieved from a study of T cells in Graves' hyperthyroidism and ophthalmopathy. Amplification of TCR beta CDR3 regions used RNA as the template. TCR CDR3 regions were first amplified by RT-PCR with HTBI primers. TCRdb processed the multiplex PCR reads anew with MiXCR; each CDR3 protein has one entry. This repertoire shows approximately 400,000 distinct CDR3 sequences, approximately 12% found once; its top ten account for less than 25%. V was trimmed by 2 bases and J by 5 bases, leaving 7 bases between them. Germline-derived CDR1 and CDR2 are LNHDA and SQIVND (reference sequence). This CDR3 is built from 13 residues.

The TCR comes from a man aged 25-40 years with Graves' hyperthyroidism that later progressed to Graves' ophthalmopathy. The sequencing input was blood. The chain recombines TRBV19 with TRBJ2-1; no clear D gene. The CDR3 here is CASSILSHNEQFF. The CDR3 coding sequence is TGTGCCAGTAGTATACTAAGCCACAATGAGCAGTTCTTC. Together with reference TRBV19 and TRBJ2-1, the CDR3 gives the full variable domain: DGGITQSPKYLFRKEGQNVTLSCEQNLNHDAMYWYRQDPGQGLRLIYYSQIVNDFQKGDIAEGYSVSREKKESFPLTVTSAQKNPTAFYLCASSILSHNEQFFGPGTRLTVL.